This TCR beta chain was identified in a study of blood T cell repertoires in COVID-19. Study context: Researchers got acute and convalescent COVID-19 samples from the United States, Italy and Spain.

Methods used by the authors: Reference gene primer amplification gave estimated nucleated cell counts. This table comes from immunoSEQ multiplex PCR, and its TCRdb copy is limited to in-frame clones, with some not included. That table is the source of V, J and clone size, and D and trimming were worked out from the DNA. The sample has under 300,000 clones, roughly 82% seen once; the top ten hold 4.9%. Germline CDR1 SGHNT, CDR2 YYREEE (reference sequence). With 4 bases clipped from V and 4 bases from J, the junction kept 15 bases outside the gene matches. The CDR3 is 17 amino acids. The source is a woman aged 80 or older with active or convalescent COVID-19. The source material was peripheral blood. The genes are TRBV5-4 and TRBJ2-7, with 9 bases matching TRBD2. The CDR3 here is CASSPGGRGGELYEQYF. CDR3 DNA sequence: TGTGCCAGCAGCCCAGGCGGGAGGGGGGGAGAACTTTACGAGCAGTACTTC.